This T cell receptor beta chain was captured in a study of tumor-infiltrating lymphocytes in oesophageal squamous cell carcinoma. TCRdb passed the PCR reads through MiXCR, listing each CDR3 protein once. The sample has about 14,000 distinct CDR3 sequences; 45% to 50% are singletons. Per the germline V gene, CDR1 is SGHTA and CDR2 is FQGTGA. The ends lost 1 base at V and 6 bases at J; junction bases unmatched: 3. The length of the CDR3 is 14 residues. The chain employs TRBV7-3 and TRBJ2-1, with TRBD1 identical over 7 bases. The sequence was obtained from a male donor with esophageal squamous cell carcinoma. The material sequenced was blood. CDR3 region: CASSLSSGGNEQFF. Written as DNA, the CDR3 is TGTGCCAGCAGCTTAAGTTCAGGGGGCAATGAGCAGTTCTTC. The full variable domain, its missing parts supplied by reference TRBV7-3 and TRBJ2-1, is GAGVSQTPSNKVTEKGKYVELRCDPISGHTALYWYRQSLGQGPEFLIYFQGTGAADDSGLPNDRFFAVRPEGSVSTLKIQRTERGDSAVYLCASSLSSGGNEQFFGPGTRLTVL.